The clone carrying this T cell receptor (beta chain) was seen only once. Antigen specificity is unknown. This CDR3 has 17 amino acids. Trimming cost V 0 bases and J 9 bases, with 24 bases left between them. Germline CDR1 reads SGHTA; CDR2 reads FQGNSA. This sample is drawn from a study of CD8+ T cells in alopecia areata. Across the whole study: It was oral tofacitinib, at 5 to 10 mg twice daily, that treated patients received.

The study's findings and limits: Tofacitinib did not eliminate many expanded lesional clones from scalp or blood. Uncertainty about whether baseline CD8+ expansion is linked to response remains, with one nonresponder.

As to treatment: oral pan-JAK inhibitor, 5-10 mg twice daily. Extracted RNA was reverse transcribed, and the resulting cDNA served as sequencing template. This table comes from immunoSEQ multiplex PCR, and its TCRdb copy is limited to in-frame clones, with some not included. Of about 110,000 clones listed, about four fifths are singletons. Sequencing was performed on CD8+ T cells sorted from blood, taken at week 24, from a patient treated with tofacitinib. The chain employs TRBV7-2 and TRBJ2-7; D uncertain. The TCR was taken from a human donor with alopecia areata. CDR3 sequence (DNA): TGTGCCAGCAGCTTAGCCCCGCGGAACGGCCCCCGTGTGGTGCAGTACTTC. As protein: CASSLAPRNGPRVVQYF.